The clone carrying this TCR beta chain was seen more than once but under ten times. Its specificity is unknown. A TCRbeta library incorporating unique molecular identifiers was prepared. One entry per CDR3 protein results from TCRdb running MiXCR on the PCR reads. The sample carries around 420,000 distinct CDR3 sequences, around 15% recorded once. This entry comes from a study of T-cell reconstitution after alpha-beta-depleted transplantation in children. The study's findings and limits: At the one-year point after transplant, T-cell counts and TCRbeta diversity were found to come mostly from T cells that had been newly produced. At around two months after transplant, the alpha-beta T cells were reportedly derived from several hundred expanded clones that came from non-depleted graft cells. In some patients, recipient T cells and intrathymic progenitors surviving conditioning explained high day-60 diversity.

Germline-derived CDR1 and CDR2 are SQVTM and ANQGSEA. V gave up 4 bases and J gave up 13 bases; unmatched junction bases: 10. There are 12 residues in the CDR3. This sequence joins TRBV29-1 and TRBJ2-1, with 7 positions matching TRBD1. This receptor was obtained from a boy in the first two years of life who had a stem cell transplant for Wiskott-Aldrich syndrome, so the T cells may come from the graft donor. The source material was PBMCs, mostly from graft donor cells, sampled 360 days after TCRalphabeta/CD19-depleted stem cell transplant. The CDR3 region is CSVVKRAGGQFF. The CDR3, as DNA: TGCAGCGTTGTTAAAAGGGCAGGGGGACAGTTCTTC.